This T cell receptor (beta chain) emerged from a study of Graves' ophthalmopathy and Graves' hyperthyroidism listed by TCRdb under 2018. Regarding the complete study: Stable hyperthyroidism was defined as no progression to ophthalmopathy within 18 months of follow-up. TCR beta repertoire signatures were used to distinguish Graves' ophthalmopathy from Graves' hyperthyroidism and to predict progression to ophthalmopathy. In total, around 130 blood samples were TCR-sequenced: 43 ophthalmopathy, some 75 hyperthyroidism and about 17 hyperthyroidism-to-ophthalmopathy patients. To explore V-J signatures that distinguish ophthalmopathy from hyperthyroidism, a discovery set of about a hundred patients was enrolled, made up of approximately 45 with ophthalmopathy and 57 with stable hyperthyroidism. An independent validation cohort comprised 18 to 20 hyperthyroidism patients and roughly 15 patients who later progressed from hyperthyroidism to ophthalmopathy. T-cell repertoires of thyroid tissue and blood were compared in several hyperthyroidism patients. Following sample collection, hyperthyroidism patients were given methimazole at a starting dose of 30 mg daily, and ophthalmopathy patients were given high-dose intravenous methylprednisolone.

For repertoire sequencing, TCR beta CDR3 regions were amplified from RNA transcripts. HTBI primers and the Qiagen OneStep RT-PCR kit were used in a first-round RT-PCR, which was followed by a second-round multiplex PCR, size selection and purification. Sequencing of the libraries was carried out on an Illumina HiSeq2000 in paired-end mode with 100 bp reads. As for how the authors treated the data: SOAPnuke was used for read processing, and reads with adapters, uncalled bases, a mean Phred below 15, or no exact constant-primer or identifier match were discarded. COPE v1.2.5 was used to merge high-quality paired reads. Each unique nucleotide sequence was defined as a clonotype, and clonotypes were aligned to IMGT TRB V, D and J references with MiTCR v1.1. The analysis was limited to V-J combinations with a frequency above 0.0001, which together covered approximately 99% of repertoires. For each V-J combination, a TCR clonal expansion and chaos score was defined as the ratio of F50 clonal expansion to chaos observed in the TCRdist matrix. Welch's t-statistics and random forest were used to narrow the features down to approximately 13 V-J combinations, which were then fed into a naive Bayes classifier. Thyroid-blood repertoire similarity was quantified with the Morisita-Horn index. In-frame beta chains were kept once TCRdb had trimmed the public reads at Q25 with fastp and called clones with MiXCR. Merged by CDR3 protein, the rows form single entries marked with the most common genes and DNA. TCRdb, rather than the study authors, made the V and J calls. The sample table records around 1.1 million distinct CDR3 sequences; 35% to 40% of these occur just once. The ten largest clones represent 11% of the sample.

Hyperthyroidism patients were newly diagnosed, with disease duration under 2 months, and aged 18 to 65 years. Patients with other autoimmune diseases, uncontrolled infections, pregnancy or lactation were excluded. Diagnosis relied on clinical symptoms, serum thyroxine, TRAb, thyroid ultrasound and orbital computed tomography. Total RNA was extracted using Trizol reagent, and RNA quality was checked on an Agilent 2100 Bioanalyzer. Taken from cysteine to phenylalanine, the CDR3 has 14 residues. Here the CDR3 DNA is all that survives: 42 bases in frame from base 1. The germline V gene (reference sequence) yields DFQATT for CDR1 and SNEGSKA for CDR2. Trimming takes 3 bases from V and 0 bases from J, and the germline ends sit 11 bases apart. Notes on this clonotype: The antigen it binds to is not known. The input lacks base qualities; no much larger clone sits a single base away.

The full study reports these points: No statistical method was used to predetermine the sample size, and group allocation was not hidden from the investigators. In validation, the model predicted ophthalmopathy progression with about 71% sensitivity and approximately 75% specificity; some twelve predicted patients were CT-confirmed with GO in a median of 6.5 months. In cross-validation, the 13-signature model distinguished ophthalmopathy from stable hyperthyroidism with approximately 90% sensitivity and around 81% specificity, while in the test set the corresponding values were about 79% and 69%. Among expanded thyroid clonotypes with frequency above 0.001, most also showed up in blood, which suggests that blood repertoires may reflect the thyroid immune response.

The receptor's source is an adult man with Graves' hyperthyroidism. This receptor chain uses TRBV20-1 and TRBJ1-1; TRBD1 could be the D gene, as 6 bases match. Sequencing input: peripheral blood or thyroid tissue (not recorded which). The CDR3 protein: CSARRGAMNTEAFF. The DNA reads TGCAGTGCTAGGAGGGGGGCGATGAACACTGAAGCTTTCTTT.